The T cell receptor (beta chain) described here comes from a study of metastatic and nonmetastatic thyroid tumors. About the research overall: Blood and tumor or nodule tissue repertoires from malignant and benign thyroid patients were compared.

All patients were treatment-naive before thyroid surgery. TCRdb called clones again from the PCR reads with MiXCR. Here the sample spans 30,000 to 40,000 clones, 18% being singletons. Germline V gene lookup returns CDR1 SGDLS and CDR2 YYNGEE. V was shortened by 0 bases and J by 2 bases, with 12 bases between the two germline ends. The CDR3 is 16 amino acids. The sequenced sample was blood. The source of this sequence is a male donor with papillary thyroid cancer or a benign thyroid nodule (not recorded which). Some clones in this sample may be carry-over from other donors' samples. The chain has TRBV9 and TRBJ1-3; TRBD1 might be the D (6 bases). In DNA, the CDR3 is TGTGCCAGCAGCGTAGAACCTAGACAGGCTGGAAACACCATATATTTT. It translates to CASSVEPRQAGNTIYF. The complete variable domain, with remaining parts taken from reference TRBV9 and TRBJ1-3, reads DSGVTQTPKHLITATGQRVTLRCSPRSGDLSVYWYQQSLDQGLQFLIQYYNGEERAKGNILERFSAQQFPDLHSELNLSSLELGDSALYFCASSVEPRQAGNTIYFGEGSWLTVV.